The 16 T cell receptor beta chains given below trace back to one sample, sequenced in a study of long-term antiretroviral therapy in people with HIV (dated by TCRdb to between 2020 and 2023). Sequencing of the TRB variable region was done with the immunoSEQ hsTCRB v3.0 assay at survey level resolution. In TCRdb, the immuneACCESS table is reduced to in-frame sequences with V and J assigned. These tables do not hold every clone; where another copy was compared, an unresolved V gene accounts for under half, and the others remain unexplained. In this sample the table shows 25,000 to 35,000 clones, around 84% of which occur a single time. The ten top clones hold 4.5% to 5.5% of the sample. Sequencing was performed on unsorted PBMCs, taken 0.8 years after starting antiretroviral therapy. Source of these receptors: a woman aged 25 to 45 with HIV.

The CDR3 spells CASSIDRRSTDTQYF. CDR3 nucleotides: TGTGCCAGTAGTATAGATCGCCGCAGCACAGATACGCAGTATTTT. The chain is built from TRBV19 and TRBJ2-3, with D unresolved. Germline CDR1 is LNHDA and CDR2 is SQIVND (reference sequence). V was shortened by 0 bases and J by 0 bases, with 7 bases between the two germline ends. The length of the CDR3 is 15 residues. Full variable domain (missing parts from reference TRBV19 and TRBJ2-3): DGGITQSPKYLFRKEGQNVTLSCEQNLNHDAMYWYRQDPGQGLRLIYYSQIVNDFQKGDIAEGYSVSREKKESFPLTVTSAQKNPTAFYLCASSIDRRSTDTQYFGPGTRLTVL.

The rearrangement links TRBV6-1 to TRBJ1-5; TRBD1 matches 10 bases. V lost 4 bases and J lost 6; bases outside the gene matches: 6. The V gene's germline CDR1 is MNHNS and CDR2 SASEGT. There are 15 residues in the CDR3. The chain's CDR3 is CASSVETGGIQPQHF. The CDR3 DNA is TGTGCCAGCAGTGTTGAGACAGGGGGCATTCAGCCCCAGCATTTT.

The rearrangement uses TRBV7-2 and TRBJ1-2; weak D call: TRBD1 (6 bases). V was cut by 2 bases and J by 5 bases, with 15 bases left in between. Germline CDR1 is SGHTA and CDR2 is FQGNSA. This CDR3 region has 15 residues. The CDR3: CASSLKTGFGYGYTF. CDR3 sequence (DNA): TGTGCCAGCAGCTTAAAAACAGGGTTTGGATATGGCTACACCTTC. Combining the CDR3 with reference TRBV7-2 and TRBJ1-2 gives the whole variable domain GAGVSQSPSNKVTEKGKDVELRCDPISGHTALYWYRQSLGQGLEFLIYFQGNSAPDKSGLPSDRFSAERTGGSVSTLTIQRTQQEDSAVYLCASSLKTGFGYGYTFGSGTRLTVV.

The rearrangement joins TRBV11-2 to TRBJ1-4; D ambiguous. This CDR3 comprises 15 residues. With 5 bases removed from V and 3 bases from J, the gap between germline ends came to 13 bases. The germline V gene has CDR1 SGHAT and CDR2 FQNNGV. CDR3 loop: CASSQAPGSNEKLFF. CDR3 sequence (DNA): TGTGCCAGCAGCCAGGCCCCGGGGTCTAATGAAAAACTGTTTTTT. Drawing the rest from reference TRBV11-2 and TRBJ1-4, the complete variable domain is EAGVAQSPRYKIIEKRQSVAFWCNPISGHATLYWYQQILGQGPKLLIQFQNNGVVDDSQLPKDRFSAERLKGVDSTLKIQPAKLEDSAVYLCASSQAPGSNEKLFFGSGTQLSVL.

The V call is TRBV6-1, the J call TRBJ2-5; 8 positions match TRBD2. CDR3 length equals 14 residues. V was clipped by 5 bases and J by 5 bases; unmatched bases: 7. In germline, CDR1 is MNHNS, CDR2 SASEGT. The CDR3 sequence: CASSFRGGLETQYF. CDR3 nucleotides: TGTGCCAGCAGTTTTCGGGGGGGTTTGGAGACCCAGTACTTC.

This sequence joins TRBV6-5 and TRBJ1-1; D not certain. The CDR3 consists of 14 residues. Germline loops: CDR1 MNHEY, CDR2 SVGAGI. V lost 7 bases and J lost 0, with 12 bases in between. The CDR3, as DNA: TGTGCCAGCAAGGAGGGTGGTATGAACACTGAAGCTTTCTTT. Protein sequence: CASKEGGMNTEAFF.

This chain links TRBV5-1 with TRBJ1-1; no clear D gene. The germline gives CDR1 SGHRS, CDR2 YFSETQ. Trimming pared 5 bases from V and 1 base from J, leaving 15 bases between. The CDR3 is made up of 15 amino acids. CDR3 in amino acids: CASRASPTTNTEAFF. CDR3 DNA sequence: TGCGCCAGCAGAGCCAGCCCCACAACGAACACTGAAGCTTTCTTT.

This chain connects TRBV5-1 to TRBJ2-3; TRBD1 matches 7 bases. Germline V gives CDR1 SGHRS, CDR2 YFSETQ. J lost 2 bases, V lost 4 bases, and 4 bases had no gene match. The CDR3 has 14 residues. Here the CDR3 reads CASSQDRNTDTQYF. The CDR3 region has the DNA TGCGCCAGCAGCCAGGACAGGAACACAGATACGCAGTATTTT.

The CDR3 nucleotides read TGTGCCAGCAGCCAGGAGGACAGCATCAATTCACCCCTCCACTTT. Its protein is CASSQEDSINSPLHF. This chain joins TRBV14 and TRBJ1-6, with D perhaps matching TRBD1 (6 bases). The CDR3 is 15 amino acids. The germline V gene has CDR1 SGHDN and CDR2 FVKESK. Trimming pared 3 bases from V and 7 bases from J, leaving 13 bases between.

The chain has TRBV9 and TRBJ2-1, with a tentative D call TRBD1 (6 bases). Germline V gene lookup returns CDR1 SGDLS and CDR2 YYNGEE. The CDR3 runs 19 residues. V lost 0 bases and J lost 0, with 19 bases in between. This CDR3 reads CASSVAEGGRRSSYNEQFF. The CDR3 DNA reads TGTGCCAGCAGCGTAGCTGAAGGGGGACGTCGAAGCTCCTACAATGAGCAGTTCTTC.

V is TRBV9 and J is TRBJ1-4; weak D call: TRBD1 (6 bases). Deletions cut 5 bases from V and 6 bases from J, with 17 bases between. This CDR3 comprises 15 residues. The germline V gene encodes CDR1 SGDLS and CDR2 YYNGEE. CDR3 amino acids: CASSDFGGAHEKLFF. For the CDR3, the DNA is TGTGCCAGCAGTGACTTCGGGGGGGCTCATGAAAAACTGTTTTTT.

The V call is TRBV4-1, the J call TRBJ1-6; 8 bases line up with TRBD1. Trimming took 0 bases from V and 9 from J; bases not matched to a gene: 13. Germline V gene lookup returns CDR1 MGHRA and CDR2 YSYEKL. The CDR3 is 18 residues long. The CDR3 here is CASSQDSARGRIGSPLHF. CDR3 in DNA: TGCGCCAGCAGCCAAGATTCTGCCAGGGGGCGTATTGGTTCACCCCTCCACTTT.

This chain links TRBV6-1 with TRBJ1-4, with D maybe TRBD1 (5 bases). CDR1 and CDR2 (germline): MNHNS, SASEGT. This CDR3 spans 14 amino acids. V dropped 6 bases and J dropped 7 bases, with 15 bases sitting between them. This CDR3 reads CASREGRGSEKLFF. CDR3 DNA: TGTGCCAGCAGGGAGGGAAGGGGTTCTGAAAAACTGTTTTTT.

This clone was counted a few times. The chain employs TRBV7-9 and TRBJ1-2, with D possibly matching TRBD1 (6 bases). Trimming removed 5 bases at V and 4 bases at J, with 11 bases between. CDR3 length equals 13 residues. From germline, CDR1 is SEHNR and CDR2 FQNEAQ (reference sequence). CDR3 protein: CASSRDRFYGYTF. CDR3 in DNA: TGTGCCAGCAGCCGCGACAGGTTCTATGGCTACACCTTC.

The rearrangement uses TRBV27 and TRBJ1-1, with 10 bases lining up with TRBD1. Germline-derived CDR1 and CDR2 are MNHEY and SMNVEV (reference sequence). This CDR3 is built from 15 residues. J was trimmed by 3 bases and V by 5 bases; bases with no gene match: 6. The CDR3 here is CASSPRTGGDTEAFF. DNA of the CDR3: TGTGCCAGCAGTCCGCGGACAGGGGGAGACACTGAAGCTTTCTTT.

The rearrangement joins TRBV7-6 to TRBJ1-1, with 7 bases aligning to TRBD1. J was trimmed by 1 base and V by 5 bases; bases with no gene match: 7. This CDR3 is 15 amino acids long. From germline, CDR1 is SGHVS and CDR2 FNYEAQ. The CDR3: CASSLTTGQNTEAFF. The CDR3 nucleotides are TGTGCCAGCAGCCTAACGACAGGGCAGAACACTGAAGCTTTCTTT.